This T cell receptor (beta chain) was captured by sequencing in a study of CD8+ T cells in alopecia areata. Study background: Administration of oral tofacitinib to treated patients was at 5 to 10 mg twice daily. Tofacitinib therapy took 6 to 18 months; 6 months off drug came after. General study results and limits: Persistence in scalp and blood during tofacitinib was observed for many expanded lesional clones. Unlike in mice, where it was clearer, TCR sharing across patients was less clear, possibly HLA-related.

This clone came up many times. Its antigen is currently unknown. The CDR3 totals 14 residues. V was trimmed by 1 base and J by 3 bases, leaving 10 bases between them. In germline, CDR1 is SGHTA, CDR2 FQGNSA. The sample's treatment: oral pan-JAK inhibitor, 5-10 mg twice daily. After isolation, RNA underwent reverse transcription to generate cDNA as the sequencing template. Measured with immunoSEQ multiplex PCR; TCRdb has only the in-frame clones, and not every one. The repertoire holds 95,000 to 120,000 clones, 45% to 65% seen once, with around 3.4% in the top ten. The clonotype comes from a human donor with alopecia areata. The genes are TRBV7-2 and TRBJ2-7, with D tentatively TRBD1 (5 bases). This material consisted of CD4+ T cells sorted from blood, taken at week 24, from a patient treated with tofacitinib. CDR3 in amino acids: CASSLERQSYEQYF. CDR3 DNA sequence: TGTGCCAGCAGCTTAGAAAGACAGAGCTACGAGCAGTACTTC.